The present T cell receptor beta chain was sequenced within a study of OX40 agonist ivuxolimab in advanced cancers. Study details: Patients received ivuxolimab, an agonistic anti-OX40 (CD134) antibody. Prior anti-PD-1, anti-PD-L1 or anti-CTLA-4 therapy was allowed; around 43% had some. Findings and limits, study-wide: In the 0.1 to 3.0 mg/kg range, CD4+ and CD8+ blood T cells had expanded clonally by week 6.

V was trimmed by 0 bases and J by 7 bases, leaving 4 bases between them. The CDR3 totals 12 residues. Germline-derived CDR1 and CDR2 are MNHEY and SVGAGI. Libraries were prepared by immunoSEQ multiplex PCR; TCRdb keeps only in-frame clonotypes and omits some of them. In the table there are approximately 70,000 clones, roughly 80% of which are singletons. With respect to this clone: Its antigen remains unknown.

Sample: CD4+ or CD8+ T cells sorted from blood, taken in a trial of the OX40 agonist ivuxolimab. The chain has TRBV6-5 and TRBJ1-5; D is ambiguous. This clonotype was obtained from an adult with an advanced solid tumor such as melanoma, head and neck, liver or kidney cancer. In DNA form, the CDR3 reads TGTGCCAGCAGTTACTCGGGCCAGCCCCAGCATTTT. Its translation: CASSYSGQPQHF.